This entry is about one TCR beta chain. This clonotype has only a few counts. Its antigen is still unknown. The sample holds no much larger clone one base away, and base qualities are not on file. This entry comes from a study of T-cell memory formation after mild COVID-19 (dated by TCRdb to the early 2020s). With respect to the entire study: TCR sequence clusters from the two donors were largely donor specific. In a couple of donors, T-cell clones that expanded and contracted after mild COVID-19 were tracked by sequencing TCRalpha and TCRbeta repertoires over time. Two young, previously healthy adult volunteers, one female and one male, were included in the cohort.

CDR3 length: 11 amino acids, cysteine to phenylalanine. Left in the record is the CDR3 DNA by itself, 33 bases read in frame from the first base. Based on the germline V gene, the CDR1 and CDR2 sequences are SNHLY and FYNNEI. The junction shows trimming of 8 bases on V and 5 bases on J, plus 9 bases between the germline ends. The investigation overall reported the following: SARS-CoV-2 specificity of the second-wave clones peaking on day 37 was not confirmed. Balanced CD4/CD8 phenotypes were observed for clones contracting from day 15 to 85, whereas a bias towards CD4+ was observed for a second wave of clones expanding from day 15 to 37. The study covered only a couple of mild cases, and larger cohorts including severe cases with pre-infection samples were considered necessary. Contracting CD4+ clones were found mainly in CM and EM memory subsets, while CD8+ clones were enriched in EMRA. Some responding clones were found in pre-infection memory, which suggests that pre-existing cross-reactive memory T cells took part in the SARS-CoV-2 response.

The sequencer was an Illumina NovaSeq 6000. Using 5'RACE with constant-segment primers, TCRalpha and TCRbeta cDNA libraries were constructed, with sample barcodes and unique molecular identifiers added in the process. RNA was extracted from every sample with Trizol reagent. Library amplification was performed in two PCR steps, and a second sample barcode and Illumina TruSeq adapters were introduced in the second step. The libraries were sequenced on an Illumina NovaSeq using 2 x 150 bp paired-end reads. As for the original processing: With migec v1.2.7, reads were demultiplexed and then collapsed into UMI-guided consensus sequences. Using mixcr v2.1.11, the UMI consensuses were aligned to TRA and TRB V and J templates and assembled into clonotypes. A clonotype was counted as expanded or contracted only when both edgeR and NoisET called the clonotype significant, with the noise models trained on biological replicates. edgeR calls used a false discovery rate-adjusted p below 0.01 and a log2 fold-change threshold of 1. As an exploratory analysis of dynamics, PCA with hierarchical clustering was applied to max-normalized trajectories of the 1000 most abundant clonotypes. The CD4 or CD8 phenotype of responding clones was assigned using the separately sequenced CD4+ and CD8+ repertoires. TCRdb took the public reads, trimmed them with fastp at Q25, ran MiXCR for clone calling and kept in-frame beta chains. Rows are combined by CDR3 protein, so each entry shows the most common genes and DNA. The V and J calls here are based on TCRdb, not the publication. The sample table shows just under 550,000 distinct CDR3 sequences, and about 20% are seen once. The top ten hold under 15% of the sample.

PBMCs were isolated by Ficoll-Paque density gradient centrifugation. The sequencing sample was made of PBMCs or a T cell subset sorted from them (not recorded which). The clonotype originates from an adult woman who had mild COVID-19 (a few samples of this study predate the infection). The sample titles of this study are shuffled in the database, so cell type and time point are left out; the donor was told from shared clones. This chain is built from TRBV2 and TRBJ2-5, with TRBD1 as a weak D call on 6 bases. The DNA is TGTGCCAGCGGGGGCCGCGAGACCCAGTACTTC. Its protein reads: CASGGRETQYF.